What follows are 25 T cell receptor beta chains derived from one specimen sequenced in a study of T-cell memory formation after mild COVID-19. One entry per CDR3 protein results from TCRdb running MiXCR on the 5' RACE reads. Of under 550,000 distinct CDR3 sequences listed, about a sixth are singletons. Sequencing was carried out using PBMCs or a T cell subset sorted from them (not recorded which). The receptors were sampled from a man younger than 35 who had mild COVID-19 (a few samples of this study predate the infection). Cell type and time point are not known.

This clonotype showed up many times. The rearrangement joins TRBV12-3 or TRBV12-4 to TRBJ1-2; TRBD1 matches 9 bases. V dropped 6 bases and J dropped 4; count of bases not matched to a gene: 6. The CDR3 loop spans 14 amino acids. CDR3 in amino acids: CASRPGQGSYGYTF. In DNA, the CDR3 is TGTGCCAGCAGGCCGGGACAGGGTTCCTATGGCTACACCTTC.

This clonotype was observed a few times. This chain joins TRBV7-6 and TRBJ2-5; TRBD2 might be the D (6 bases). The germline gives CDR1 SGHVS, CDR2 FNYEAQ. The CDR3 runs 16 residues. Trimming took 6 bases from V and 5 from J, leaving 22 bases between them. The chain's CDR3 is CASREGWDSPYETQYF. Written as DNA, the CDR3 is TGTGCCAGCAGAGAGGGGTGGGACTCACCTTATGAGACCCAGTACTTC.

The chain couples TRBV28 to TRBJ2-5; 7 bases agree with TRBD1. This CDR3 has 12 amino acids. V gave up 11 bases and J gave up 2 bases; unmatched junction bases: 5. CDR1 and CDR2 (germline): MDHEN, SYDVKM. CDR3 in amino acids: CAVGTVQETQYF. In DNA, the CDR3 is TGTGCCGTAGGGACAGTACAAGAGACCCAGTACTTC.

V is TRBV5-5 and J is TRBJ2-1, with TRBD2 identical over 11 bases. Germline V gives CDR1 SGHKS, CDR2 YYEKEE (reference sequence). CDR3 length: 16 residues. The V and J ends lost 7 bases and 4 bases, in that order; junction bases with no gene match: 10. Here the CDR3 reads CASLSTSGKQYNEQFF. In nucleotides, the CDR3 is TGTGCCAGCCTCTCGACTAGCGGGAAGCAATACAATGAGCAGTTCTTC.

The CDR3 loop reads CASSLMLQNTEAFF. The CDR3 region has the DNA TGTGCCAGCAGCTTAATGCTCCAGAACACTGAAGCTTTCTTT. The gene calls are TRBV7-9 and TRBJ1-1; no clear D gene. The CDR3 contains 14 residues. Germline CDR1 is SEHNR and CDR2 is FQNEAQ (reference sequence). Deletions cut 2 bases from V and 1 base from J, with 8 bases between.

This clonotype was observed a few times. CDR3 nucleotide sequence: TGTGCCAGCAGCGACCGGGTTTCATACGAGCAGTACGTC. Translated: CASSDRVSYEQYV. The V call is TRBV7-9, the J call TRBJ2-7; D is undetermined. Trimming removed 5 bases at V and 4 bases at J, with 12 bases between. The germline gives CDR1 SEHNR, CDR2 FQNEAQ (reference sequence). This CDR3 region has 13 residues.

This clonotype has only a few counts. This chain's CDR3 is CASSATGGGNTEAFF. For the CDR3, the DNA is TGTGCCAGCAGCGCCACAGGGGGCGGAAACACTGAAGCTTTCTTT. The chain joins TRBV9 to TRBJ1-1; TRBD1 matches at 9 bases. The trim removed 3 bases at V and 2 bases at J, leaving 5 bases unmatched. CDR1 is SGDLS and CDR2 is YYNGEE in the germline V gene. CDR3 length: 15 amino acids.

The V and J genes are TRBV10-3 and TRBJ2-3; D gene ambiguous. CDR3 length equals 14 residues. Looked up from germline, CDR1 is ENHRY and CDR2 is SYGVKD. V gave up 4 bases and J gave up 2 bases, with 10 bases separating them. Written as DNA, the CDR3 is TGTGCCATCAGTGCGGCTGGGAACACAGATACGCAGTATTTT. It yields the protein CAISAAGNTDTQYF.

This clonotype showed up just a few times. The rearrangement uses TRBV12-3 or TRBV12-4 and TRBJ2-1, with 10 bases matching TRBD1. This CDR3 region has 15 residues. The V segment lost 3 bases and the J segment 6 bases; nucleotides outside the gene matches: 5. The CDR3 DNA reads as TGTGCCAGCAGTTTCCGACAGGGGGCCCTCAATGAGCAGTTCTTC. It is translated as CASSFRQGALNEQFF.

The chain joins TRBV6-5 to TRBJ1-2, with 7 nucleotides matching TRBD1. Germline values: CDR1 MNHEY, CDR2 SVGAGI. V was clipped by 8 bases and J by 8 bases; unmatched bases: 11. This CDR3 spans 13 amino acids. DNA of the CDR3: TGTGCCAGCGGTATCTTAACAGGGGTAGGCTACACCTTC. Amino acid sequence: CASGILTGVGYTF.

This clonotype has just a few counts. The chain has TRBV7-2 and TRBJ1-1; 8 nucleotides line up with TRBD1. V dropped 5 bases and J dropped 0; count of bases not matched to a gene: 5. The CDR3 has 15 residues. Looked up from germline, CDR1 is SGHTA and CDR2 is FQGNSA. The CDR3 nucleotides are TGTGCCAGCAGCCTCAGACAGGGGTTGAACACTGAAGCTTTCTTT. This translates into CASSLRQGLNTEAFF.

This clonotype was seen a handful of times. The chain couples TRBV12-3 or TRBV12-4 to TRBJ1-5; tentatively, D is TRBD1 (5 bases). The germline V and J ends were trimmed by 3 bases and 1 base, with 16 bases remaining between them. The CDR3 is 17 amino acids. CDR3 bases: TGTGCCAGCAGTTTCAGCGCAGGGAGGGGCAGCAATCAGCCCCAGCATTTT. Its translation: CASSFSAGRGSNQPQHF.

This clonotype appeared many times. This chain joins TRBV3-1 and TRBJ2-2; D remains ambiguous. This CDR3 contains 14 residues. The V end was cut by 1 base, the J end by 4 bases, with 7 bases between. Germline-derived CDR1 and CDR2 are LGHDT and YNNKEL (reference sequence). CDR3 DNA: TGTGCCAGCAGCCAAGGTTCAGGCACCGGGGAGCTGTTTTTT. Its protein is CASSQGSGTGELFF. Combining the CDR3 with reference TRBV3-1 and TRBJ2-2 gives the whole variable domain DTAVSQTPKYLVTQMGNDKSIKCEQNLGHDTMYWYKQDSKKFLKIMFSYNNKELIINETVPNRFSPKSPDKAHLNLHINSLELGDSAVYFCASSQGSGTGELFFGEGSRLTVL.

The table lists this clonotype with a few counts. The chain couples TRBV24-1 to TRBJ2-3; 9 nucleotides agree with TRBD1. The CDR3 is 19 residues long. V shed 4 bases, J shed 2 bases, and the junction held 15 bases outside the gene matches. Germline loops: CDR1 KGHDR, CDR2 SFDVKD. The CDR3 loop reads CATSDRSRDRVLVTDTQYF. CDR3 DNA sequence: TGTGCCACCAGTGACAGAAGCCGGGACAGGGTTTTAGTCACAGATACGCAGTATTTT.

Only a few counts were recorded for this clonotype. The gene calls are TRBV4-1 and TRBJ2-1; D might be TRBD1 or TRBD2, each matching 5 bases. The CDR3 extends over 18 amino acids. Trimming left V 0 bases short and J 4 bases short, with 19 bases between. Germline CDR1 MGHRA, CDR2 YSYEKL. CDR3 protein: CASSQETGLSYLYNEQFF. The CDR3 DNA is TGCGCCAGCAGCCAAGAAACAGGACTCTCATACTTATACAATGAGCAGTTCTTC.

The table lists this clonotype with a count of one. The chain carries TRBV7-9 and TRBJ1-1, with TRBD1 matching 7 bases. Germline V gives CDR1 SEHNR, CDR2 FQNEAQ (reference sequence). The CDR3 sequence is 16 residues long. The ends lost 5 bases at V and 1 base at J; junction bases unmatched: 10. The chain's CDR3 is CASSPTGAVWNTEAFF. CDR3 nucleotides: TGTGCCAGCAGCCCCACAGGGGCCGTCTGGAACACTGAAGCTTTCTTT.

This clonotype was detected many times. The CDR3 region is CASSTRRSSTDTQYF. The CDR3 coding sequence is TGTGCCAGCAGCACCCGGCGGTCGAGCACAGATACGCAGTATTTT. The V call is TRBV7-2, the J call TRBJ2-3; no clear D. The germline V and J ends were trimmed by 5 bases and 0 bases, with 12 bases remaining between them. CDR3 length: 15 amino acids. Per germline, CDR1 SGHTA and CDR2 FQGNSA.

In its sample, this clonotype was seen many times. CDR3: CASTEQGAVSGNTIYF. Here the CDR3 DNA reads TGTGCCAGCACCGAACAGGGGGCCGTCTCTGGAAACACCATATATTTT. This chain uses TRBV7-8 with TRBJ1-3; the match to TRBD1 covers 9 bases. CDR1 and CDR2 (germline): SGHVS, FQNEAQ. V gave up 7 bases and J gave up 0 bases; unmatched junction bases: 7. The CDR3 is 16 amino acids.

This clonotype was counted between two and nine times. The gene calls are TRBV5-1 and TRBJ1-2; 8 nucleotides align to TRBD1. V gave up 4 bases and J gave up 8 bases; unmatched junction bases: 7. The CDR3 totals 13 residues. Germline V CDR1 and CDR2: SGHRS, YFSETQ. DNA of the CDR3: TGCGCCAGCAGCCCAGGGACAGGCCACGGCTACACCTTC. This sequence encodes CASSPGTGHGYTF.

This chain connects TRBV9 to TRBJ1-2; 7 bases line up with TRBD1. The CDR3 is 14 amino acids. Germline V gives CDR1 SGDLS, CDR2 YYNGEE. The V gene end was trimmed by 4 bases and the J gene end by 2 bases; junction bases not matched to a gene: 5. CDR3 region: CASSIRQGNYGYTF. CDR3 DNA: TGTGCCAGCAGCATCAGACAGGGCAACTATGGCTACACCTTC.

The chain's CDR3 is CASSKYSGAHGEQYF. The CDR3 DNA is TGTGCCAGCAGTAAATACTCCGGCGCCCACGGGGAGCAGTACTTC. The V and J genes are TRBV6-5 and TRBJ2-7; D unclear. CDR3 length: 15 amino acids. Trimming removed 5 bases from V and 7 bases from J, with 21 bases in between. Per the germline V gene, CDR1 is MNHEY and CDR2 is SVGAGI.

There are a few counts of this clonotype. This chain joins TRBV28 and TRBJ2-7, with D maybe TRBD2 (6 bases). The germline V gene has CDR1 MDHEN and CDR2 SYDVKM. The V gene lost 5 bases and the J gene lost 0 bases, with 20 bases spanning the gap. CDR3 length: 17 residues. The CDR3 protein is CASSPGRGTSISYEQYV. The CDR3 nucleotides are TGTGCCAGCAGTCCGGGACGGGGGACTTCTATCTCCTACGAGCAGTACGTC.

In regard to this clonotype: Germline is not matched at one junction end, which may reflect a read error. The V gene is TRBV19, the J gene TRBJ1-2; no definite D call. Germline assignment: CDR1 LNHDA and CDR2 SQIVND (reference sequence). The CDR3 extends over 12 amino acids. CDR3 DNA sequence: TGTGCCAGTAGATCCCGGGGTTATGGCTACAACTTC. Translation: CASRSRGYGYNF.

As DNA, the CDR3 is TGTGCCAGCAGCAACAGTGCTGATGGCTACACCTTC. This gives the protein CASSNSADGYTF. This sequence joins TRBV7-2 and TRBJ1-2; D not certain. This CDR3 has 12 residues. Trimming took 5 bases from V and 6 from J, leaving 10 bases between them. Germline CDR1 and CDR2: SGHTA and FQGNSA.

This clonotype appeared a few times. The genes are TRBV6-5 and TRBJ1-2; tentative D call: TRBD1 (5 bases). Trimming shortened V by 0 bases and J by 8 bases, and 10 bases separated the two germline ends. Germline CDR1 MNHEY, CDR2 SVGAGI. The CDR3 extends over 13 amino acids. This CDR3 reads CASSYSSGQGYTF. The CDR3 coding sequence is TGTGCCAGCAGTTACTCGTCAGGGCAAGGCTACACCTTC.